These 27 T cell receptor beta chains originate from one sample sequenced in a study of beta chain features in type 1 diabetes. Their recognized antigens are unknown. General study findings and limits: Patients with Type 1 diabetes showed moderately but significantly shorter TCRB CDR3s in all four CD4+ subsets.

Expressed TCRB transcripts were sequenced, since all the RNA that had been isolated was reverse transcribed. Profiling relied on immunoSEQ multiplex PCR, and the TCRdb table lists in-frame clones only, not all of them. The sample consists of around 310,000 clones, about 13% of them appearing once. Material for sequencing was naive CD4+ T cells from blood. The receptors derive from a woman under 30 with type 1 diabetes.

The chain is built from TRBV5-4 and TRBJ2-5; D perhaps matches TRBD1 (5 bases). Trimming shortened V by 4 bases and J by 2 bases, and 12 bases separated the two germline ends. CDR1 and CDR2 from the germline V gene are SGHNT and YYREEE (reference sequence). The CDR3 spans 14 residues. CDR3 in amino acids: CASSASDRQETQYF. In DNA, the CDR3 is TGTGCCAGCAGCGCGTCCGACAGACAAGAGACCCAGTACTTC.

The V and J genes are TRBV18 and TRBJ2-1, with D tentatively TRBD2 (6 bases). The length of the CDR3 is 15 residues. Germline CDR1 is KGHSH and CDR2 is LQKENI. The ends were cut back, 3 bases at V and 5 bases at J, with 14 bases in the middle. CDR3 DNA sequence: TGTGCCAGCTCACCCGGGACTTTACATAACAATGAGCAGTTCTTC. Translation: CASSPGTLHNNEQFF.

The chain employs TRBV7-9 and TRBJ1-1; D perhaps matches TRBD1 (5 bases). Trimming left V 1 base short and J 7 bases short, with 13 bases between. Germline lookup yields CDR1 SEHNR and CDR2 FQNEAQ (reference sequence). The CDR3 extends over 14 amino acids. The CDR3 is CASSLEQVPSEAFF. The CDR3 region has the DNA TGTGCCAGCAGCTTAGAACAGGTACCAAGTGAAGCTTTCTTT.

In this sample, this clone turned up a few times. The CDR3 reads CASSQKAMNTEAFF. The DNA of the CDR3 is TGTGCCAGTAGTCAAAAAGCCATGAACACTGAAGCTTTCTTT. J is TRBJ1-1 and V is TRBV19; D gene uncertain. Germline loops: CDR1 LNHDA, CDR2 SQIVND (reference sequence). The CDR3 is 14 residues long. V lost 5 bases, J lost 0 bases, and 10 bases lay in between.

This rearrangement joins TRBV18 to TRBJ2-7, with 7 bases that match TRBD1. V lost 3 bases to trimming and J lost 5 bases; unmatched junction nucleotides: 7. The CDR3 has 14 residues. CDR1 KGHSH and CDR2 LQKENI come from the germline V gene. The CDR3 region is CASSPRTGFDEQYF. The DNA of the CDR3 is TGTGCCAGCTCACCGCGGACAGGCTTCGACGAGCAGTACTTC.

The gene calls are TRBV6-5 and TRBJ2-7; 8 nucleotides match TRBD1. The CDR3 has 14 amino acids. The germline V gene encodes CDR1 MNHEY and CDR2 SVGAGI. After removal of 5 bases from V and 6 bases from J, the junction contained 9 bases not matched to a gene. CDR3 sequence reads: CASSGLDREAEQYF. The DNA of the CDR3 is TGTGCCAGCAGTGGGTTGGACAGGGAAGCCGAGCAGTACTTC.

This clone was detected a few times. V gene TRBV2 combines with J gene TRBJ1-1; possibly TRBD1 for D (5 bases). The germline V gene encodes CDR1 SNHLY and CDR2 FYNNEI. V lost 2 bases and J lost 3, with 10 bases in between. The CDR3 is made up of 14 amino acids. For the CDR3, the DNA is TGTGCCAGCAGTGAATGGGGGGAGGACACTGAAGCTTTCTTT. This sequence encodes CASSEWGEDTEAFF. The full variable domain, with the rest looked up from reference TRBV2 and TRBJ1-1, is EPEVTQTPSHQVTQMGQEVILRCVPISNHLYFYWYRQILGQKVEFLVSFYNNEISEKSEIFDDQFSVERPDGSNFTLKIRSTKLEDSAMYFCASSEWGEDTEAFFGQGTRLTVV.

V usage is TRBV7-9 and J usage is TRBJ2-5; 10 positions match TRBD1. Germline-derived CDR1 and CDR2 are SEHNR and FQNEAQ (reference sequence). The CDR3 is 15 residues long. Trimming cost V 4 bases and J 4 bases; bases outside gene matches: 6. Here the CDR3 reads CASSSGQGRGETQYF. The DNA of the CDR3 is TGTGCCAGCAGCTCGGGACAGGGGCGAGGAGAGACCCAGTACTTC.

The chain has TRBV5-6 and TRBJ2-1; D gene ambiguous. Between the trimmed V and J ends, which lost 6 bases and 10 bases, there was a span of 5 bases. Per germline, CDR1 SGHDT and CDR2 YYEEEE. The CDR3 spans 9 residues. The CDR3 coding sequence is TGTGCCAGCACCCGGGAGCAGTTCTTC. Amino acids: CASTREQFF.

J is TRBJ2-5 and V is TRBV6-6; 7 bases agree with TRBD2. Matching the DNA end better, TRBJ2-7 makes the J call doubtful. Germline V lookup: CDR1 MNHNY, CDR2 SVGAGI (reference sequence). The CDR3 length is 15 residues. For the CDR3, the DNA is TGTGCCAGCAGTTACCGAGCGGGGCTCTCCTACGAGCAGTACTTC. This sequence encodes CASSYRAGLSYEQYF.

This clone has more than one count but fewer than ten. The rearrangement joins TRBV7-2 to TRBJ2-1; maybe TRBD2 (5 bases). Germline CDR1 SGHTA, CDR2 FQGNSA. V shed 1 base and J shed 9 bases, with 13 bases lying between them. The CDR3 extends over 14 amino acids. This chain's CDR3 is CASSLGLAFGEQFF. CDR3 DNA: TGTGCCAGCAGCTTAGGGCTAGCATTCGGTGAGCAGTTCTTC.

CDR3 coding DNA: TGTGCCAGCAGTTTGAGCGACAGGGGGCTCACCTTC. Translated: CASSLSDRGLTF. This chain links TRBV28 with TRBJ1-2; 10 bases are shared with TRBD1. Germline CDR1 is MDHEN and CDR2 is SYDVKM. This CDR3 is 12 amino acids long. Trimming removed 3 bases from V and 13 bases from J; junction bases left unmatched: 5.

The chain employs TRBV11-2 and TRBJ2-2, with 7 bases fitting TRBD1. With V trimmed by 5 bases and J by 1 base, 1 base remained unmatched. Germline CDR1 SGHAT, CDR2 FQNNGV. The CDR3 length is 14 residues. The CDR3 loop reads CASSRGLNTGELFF. The CDR3 bases are TGTGCCAGCAGCAGGGGGCTGAACACCGGGGAGCTGTTTTTT.

This clone was seen more than once but under ten times. The rearrangement links TRBV30 to TRBJ2-5; D is possibly TRBD1 (5 bases). Germline assignment: CDR1 GTSNPN and CDR2 SVGIG (reference sequence). Trimming took 4 bases from V and 10 from J, leaving 16 bases between them. CDR3 size: 12 residues. For the CDR3, the DNA is TGTGCCTGGACTGGGGCAGGTAAAGACCAGTACTTC. It encodes CAWTGAGKDQYF.

The J gene is TRBJ2-4, the V gene TRBV4-1, with 7 bases lining up with TRBD2. The germline V gene encodes CDR1 MGHRA and CDR2 YSYEKL. The CDR3 loop spans 18 amino acids. V lost 4 bases to trimming and J lost 1 base; unmatched junction nucleotides: 13. The CDR3 sequence is CASSLGLVAGNAKNIQYF. CDR3 DNA sequence: TGCGCCAGCAGCCTTGGTCTCGTAGCGGGCAACGCCAAAAACATTCAGTACTTC.

The genes are TRBV20-1 and TRBJ2-7; tentative D call: TRBD2 (5 bases). This CDR3 spans 11 amino acids. Trimming removed 8 bases at V and 2 bases at J, with 10 bases between. The germline CDR1 and CDR2 sequences are DFQATT and SNEGSKA (reference sequence). Here the CDR3 DNA reads TGCAGTACCCCCGGGACCTACGAGCAGTACTTC. Translated: CSTPGTYEQYF.

V usage is TRBV11-2 and J usage is TRBJ1-1, with 8 bases aligning to TRBD1. CDR3 length equals 13 residues. After removal of 2 bases from V and 4 bases from J, the junction contained 0 bases not matched to a gene. Germline-derived CDR1 and CDR2 are SGHAT and FQNNGV. The CDR3 DNA reads TGTGCCAGCAGCTTACAGGGGGCCACTGAAGCTTTCTTT. It encodes CASSLQGATEAFF. The full variable domain, in which reference TRBV11-2 and TRBJ1-1 provide the parts outside the CDR3, is EAGVAQSPRYKIIEKRQSVAFWCNPISGHATLYWYQQILGQGPKLLIQFQNNGVVDDSQLPKDRFSAERLKGVDSTLKIQPAKLEDSAVYLCASSLQGATEAFFGQGTRLTVV.

The genes are TRBV10-3 and TRBJ2-1, with D perhaps matching TRBD1 (6 bases). V lost 8 bases, J lost 5 bases, and 16 bases lay in between. Germline V CDR1 and CDR2: ENHRY, SYGVKD. The CDR3 totals 14 residues. The CDR3: CAISYGTKNNEQFF. The CDR3 DNA follows: TGTGCCATCTCCTATGGGACAAAAAACAATGAGCAGTTCTTC.

This clone was observed a few times. The chain couples TRBV19 to TRBJ1-2; a weak D match, TRBD1 (6 bases). Germline V gene data show CDR1 as LNHDA and CDR2 as SQIVND (reference sequence). V was trimmed by 3 bases and J by 6 bases, leaving 14 bases between them. This CDR3 has 14 amino acids. The CDR3 region is CASSIQGPTNGYTF. The CDR3 nucleotides read TGTGCCAGTAGTATCCAGGGGCCGACCAATGGCTACACCTTC.

This clone was found a few times. The chain combines TRBV30 with TRBJ2-1; D may be TRBD1 (5 bases). The V gene lost 2 bases and the J gene lost 12 bases, with 8 bases spanning the gap. This CDR3 region has 10 residues. Looked up from germline, CDR1 is GTSNPN and CDR2 is SVGIG (reference sequence). The DNA of the CDR3 is TGTGCCTGGAGTCACAGGTCGCAGTTCTTC. Encoded protein: CAWSHRSQFF. Filled out from reference TRBV30 and TRBJ2-1, the complete variable domain reads SQTIHQWPATLVQPVGSPLSLECTVEGTSNPNLYWYRQAAGRGLQLLFYSVGIGQISSEVPQNLSASRPQDRQFILSSKKLLLSDSGFYLCAWSHRSQFFGPGTRLTVL.

The chain couples TRBV2 to TRBJ2-2, with D unresolved. Germline assignment: CDR1 SNHLY and CDR2 FYNNEI. Between the trimmed V and J ends, which lost 6 bases and 7 bases, there was a span of 9 bases. The CDR3 extends over 12 amino acids. CDR3 DNA: TGTGCCAGCAGCCCACGAGGCGGGGAGCTGTTTTTT. Encoded protein: CASSPRGGELFF.

This clone occurred a few times. The chain links TRBV6-5 to TRBJ2-7; tentatively, D is TRBD2 (5 bases). The CDR3 spans 14 residues. Trimming shortened V by 6 bases and J by 5 bases, and 17 bases separated the two germline ends. CDR1 and CDR2 from the germline V gene are MNHEY and SVGAGI. DNA of the CDR3: TGTGCCAGCAGGCGTACTAGGAGAATCGACGAGCAGTACTTC. It translates to CASRRTRRIDEQYF.

This clone was found a few times. The CDR3 region has the DNA TGTGCCTGGAGGGGGACAGGGGGCTGGAATGAGCAGTTCTTC. Translating gives CAWRGTGGWNEQFF. The chain has TRBV30 and TRBJ2-1, with 12 bases matching TRBD1. J lost 7 bases, V lost 3 bases, and 4 bases had no gene match. The CDR3 has 14 amino acids. CDR1 and CDR2 from the germline V gene are GTSNPN and SVGIG (reference sequence).

This clone came up a few times. This CDR3 is also generated by other DNA sequences in the sample. The chain combines TRBV7-3 with TRBJ2-2; no firm D call. There are 14 residues in the CDR3. V was trimmed by 2 bases and J by 0 bases, leaving 4 bases between them. CDR1 SGHTA and CDR2 FQGTGA come from the germline V gene. The CDR3 loop is CASSLLANTGELFF. In nucleotides, the CDR3 is TGTGCCAGCAGCTTATTAGCGAACACCGGGGAGCTGTTTTTT.

This clone was seen a few times. The CDR3 sequence is CATQMAGADEQYV. The CDR3 nucleotides read TGTGCCACCCAAATGGCAGGGGCGGACGAGCAGTACGTC. The rearrangement joins TRBV10-3 to TRBJ2-7; perhaps TRBD1 as D (6 bases). Germline values: CDR1 ENHRY, CDR2 SYGVKD. This CDR3 contains 13 residues. V gave up 10 bases and J gave up 5 bases, with 18 bases separating them.

The gene calls are TRBV25-1 and TRBJ2-4; possible D gene TRBD2, 5 bases. Trimming removed 8 bases at V and 5 bases at J, with 10 bases between. CDR3 length: 12 residues. The germline V gene has CDR1 MGHDK and CDR2 SYGVNS. CDR3 in amino acids: CASLPGENIQYF. The CDR3 DNA reads TGTGCCAGCCTCCCCGGGGAAAACATTCAGTACTTC.

The V gene is TRBV28, the J gene TRBJ2-7; 14 nucleotides align to TRBD2. The CDR3 extends over 16 amino acids. CDR1 and CDR2 (germline): MDHEN, SYDVKM. V shed 3 bases and J 1 base; nucleotides not matched to a gene: 2. The CDR3 protein is CASSLGTSGGSYEQYF. The CDR3 DNA reads as TGTGCCAGCAGTTTGGGGACTAGCGGGGGTTCCTACGAGCAGTACTTC.